What follows is one TCR beta chain and its context. The CDR3 extends over 16 amino acids. Germline V lookup: CDR1 LNHDA, CDR2 SQIVND (reference sequence). V shed 5 bases and J 2 bases; nucleotides not matched to a gene: 4. The data are from a study of blood T cell repertoires in COVID-19. Across the whole study: The study drew acute and convalescent COVID-19 samples from the United States, Italy and Spain. Sources were T cells, B-cell-depleted T cells, or PBMCs; the material itself was cDNA or gDNA.

How the authors handled the data: For nucleated cells, counts were estimated from reference gene primer amplification. Sequencing was performed with immunoSEQ multiplex PCR; in TCRdb, only in-frame clones are kept and a portion is missing. V and J calls and clone size follow that table, whereas D and trimming were derived from the DNA. In the table there are about 84,000 clones, around 83% of which are singletons. The TCR originated in a man aged 80 or over with active or convalescent COVID-19. Specimen: peripheral blood. This chain links TRBV19 with TRBJ1-5; 12 positions agree with TRBD1. The CDR3 region has the DNA TGTGCCAGTAGTGAGGGGACAGGGGGCGGCAATCAGCCCCAGCATTTT. Residues: CASSEGTGGGNQPQHF. The whole variable domain, filled in from reference TRBV19 and TRBJ1-5, reads DGGITQSPKYLFRKEGQNVTLSCEQNLNHDAMYWYRQDPGQGLRLIYYSQIVNDFQKGDIAEGYSVSREKKESFPLTVTSAQKNPTAFYLCASSEGTGGGNQPQHFGDGTRLSIL.